This TCR beta chain was observed in a study of T cell responses to AZD1222 COVID-19 vaccine. The study's findings and limits: The breadth and depth of Spike-specific TCRs increased once two AZD1222 doses had been given. The repertoires were collected only after the peak T cell response. The donor cohort was predominantly white British with a female majority, and clonal diversity may have been underestimated.

In its sample, this clone was seen a few times. Its antigen remains unidentified. Analyses pooled second doses at about 4 or about 12 weeks. Sequenced by immunoSEQ multiplex PCR; TCRdb stores in-frame clones only, minus some. The data contain tens of thousands of clones, roughly 90% of them seen just once; the ten biggest clones take up about 15%. Germline V gene sequence: CDR1 MNHEY, CDR2 SMNVEV (reference sequence). The CDR3 covers 12 residues. V lost 11 bases and J lost 5; bases outside the gene matches: 5. This chain joins TRBV27 and TRBJ2-2; TRBD2 matches 7 bases. This receptor was obtained from an adult who received the AZD1222 COVID-19 vaccine. The sample was peripheral blood, taken 28 days after the second AZD1222 dose. Written as DNA, the CDR3 is TGTGCCGCGGGGGAGGTAACCGGGGAGCTGTTTTTT. Translating it yields CAAGEVTGELFF.